The count of the clone carrying this T cell receptor beta chain is one. All patients were treatment-naive before thyroid surgery. This entry is derived from a study of metastatic and nonmetastatic thyroid tumors. For the study at large: Malignant thyroid and benign thyroid patients provided blood and tumor or nodule tissue whose repertoires were compared.

Germline CDR1 reads DFQATT; CDR2 reads SNEGSKA (reference sequence). V dropped 3 bases and J dropped 5; count of bases not matched to a gene: 6. The CDR3 runs to 14 residues. TCRdb reanalyzed the PCR reads via MiXCR. The repertoire has about 5,400 clones, about 30% of them found once; the top ten carry around a quarter. The rearrangement joins TRBV20-1 to TRBJ1-1; TRBD1 aligns across 10 bases. This TCR came from a female donor with papillary thyroid cancer or a benign thyroid nodule (not recorded which). Some clones in this sample may be carry-over from other donors' samples. The sample consisted of adjacent normal tissue. CDR3: CSASRDRGRTEAFF. In DNA form, the CDR3 reads TGCAGTGCTAGCAGGGACAGGGGAAGAACTGAAGCTTTCTTT.